The rows below give T cell receptor beta chains drawn from one sample of a study of T cells in Graves' hyperthyroidism and ophthalmopathy. TCRdb called the multiplex PCR reads again in MiXCR, with one record for every CDR3 protein. The table includes 550,000 to 600,000 distinct CDR3 sequences, around 14% detected once. What was sequenced was blood. Receptors were obtained from a woman aged 18-30 years with Graves' ophthalmopathy. Each CDR3 is given with its conserved first and last residue. The D gene is left open where the match is weak. Size tells how often a clone was seen (once, few, many) or the class of an expanded clone, and some rows leave it out.

TRBJ1-3 many TRBV28 15 TRBD1 TGTGCCAGCAGTGAGGACAGGGAGCATGGAAACACCATATATTTT CASSEDREHGNTIYF
TRBJ2-1 many TRBV27 15 TRBD2 TGTGCCAGCAGTCCCGGGACTAGCGGGAAGAATGAGCAGTTCTTC CASSPGTSGKNEQFF
TRBJ2-7 NA TRBV14 15 TRBD1 TGTGCCAGCAGCCAAGTAGGGACAGGAAACTACGAGCAGTACTTC CASSQVGTGNYEQYF
TRBJ2-7 many TRBV12-3/TRBV12-4 13 NA TGTGCCAGCACCAGATTTCAGTCCGGCGAGCAGTACTTC CASTRFQSGEQYF
TRBJ2-7 few TRBV10-3 17 TRBD2 TGTGCCATCAGTGAGTCGAGGGCTAGCGGGAGGATCTACGAGCAGTACTTC CAISESRASGRIYEQYF
TRBJ2-7 many TRBV10-3 13 NA TGTGCCATCAGCCCGATGTTGGGGCACGAGCAGTACTTC CAISPMLGHEQYF
TRBJ1-4 NA TRBV5-8 16 TRBD1 TGTGCCAGCAGCCTGGGACAGTCCCACTATAATGAAAAACTGTTTTTT CASSLGQSHYNEKLFF
TRBJ1-4 many TRBV7-9 17 TRBD1 TGTGCCAGCAGCGCGGGGACAGGGGGCGGAACTAATGAAAAACTGTTTTTT CASSAGTGGGTNEKLFF
TRBJ2-1 many TRBV29-1 16 NA TGCAGCGTTGAAGACCTAATCTACGGGAGACGGAATGAGCAGTTCTTC CSVEDLIYGRRNEQFF
TRBJ2-7 few TRBV5-4 15 NA TGTGCCAGCAGCTGGGGACTGAGGGGCTCCTACGAGCAGTACTTC CASSWGLRGSYEQYF
TRBJ2-3 NA TRBV30 11 TRBD1 TGTGCCTGGAGTGGGGGACAGGGACAGTATTTT CAWSGGQGQYF
TRBJ2-7 many TRBV20-1 16 TRBD1 TGCAGTGCTCTTACAAACCGGGACAGGGTTCCCTACGAGCAGTACTTC CSALTNRDRVPYEQYF
TRBJ1-2 many TRBV29-1 13 NA TGCAGCGTTGAAGATCGCAGGGGTGGTGGCTACACCTTC CSVEDRRGGGYTF
TRBJ2-7 NA TRBV4-1 16 NA TGCGCCAGCAGCCAAGGTAGGGGACTGACGCCCTACGAGCAGTACTTC CASSQGRGLTPYEQYF
TRBJ1-1 many TRBV19 13 NA TGTGCCAGTCGATCTCCCTTGAACACTGAAGCTTTCTTT CASRSPLNTEAFF
TRBJ1-3 few TRBV12-3/TRBV12-4 15 TRBD1 TGTGCCAGCAGTCGGACAGGGTTGAAAGGAAACACCATATATTTT CASSRTGLKGNTIYF
TRBJ2-1 many TRBV7-9 15 TRBD1 TGTGCCAGCCGGAATTGGACAGGGGGCGGACATGAGCAGTTCTTC CASRNWTGGGHEQFF
TRBJ1-5 NA TRBV10-3 13 NA TGTGCCACTAAAGACCCAGGCAATCAGCCCCAGCATTTT CATKDPGNQPQHF
TRBJ2-5 NA TRBV10-3 16 TRBD1 TGTGCCATCAGTGGTCTCGGGACAGGGGACCAAGAGACCCAGTACTTC CAISGLGTGDQETQYF
TRBJ2-5 many TRBV7-9 15 NA TGTGCCAGCAGCTTACCTACTCAGCCCCAAGAGACCCAGTACTTC CASSLPTQPQETQYF
TRBJ2-7 few TRBV6-9 15 TRBD1 TGTGCCAGCAGTTACAGGGGACAGGGCCCCTACGAGCAGTACTTC CASSYRGQGPYEQYF
TRBJ1-5 many TRBV18 16 NA TGTGCCAGCTCACCACCAGTCAGGTATGGCAATCAGCCCCAGCATTTT CASSPPVRYGNQPQHF
TRBJ2-1 NA TRBV7-9 13 NA TGTGCCAGCAGCTTAACTCGAACCAATGAGCAGTTCTTC CASSLTRTNEQFF
TRBJ2-7 NA TRBV25-1 11 NA TGTGCCAGCACGCAGGGGCACGAGCAGTACTTC CASTQGHEQYF
TRBJ2-1 many TRBV27 17 TRBD2 TGTGCCAGCAGTAGTTGGACTAGCGGGACTAGTTACAATGAGCAGTTCTTC CASSSWTSGTSYNEQFF
TRBJ1-1 NA TRBV5-8 15 NA TGTGCCAGCAGCTTGGCAAACAGGGTGAACACTGAAGCTTTCTTT CASSLANRVNTEAFF
TRBJ2-7 NA TRBV24-1 18 TRBD1 TGTGCCACCAGTGATACCCAACTGACAGGGGACAACTCCTACGAGCAGTACTTC CATSDTQLTGDNSYEQYF
TRBJ2-1 once TRBV2 15 TRBD2 TGTGCCAGCAGTCCGACTAGCGGGAGTGCCAATGAGCAGTTCTTC CASSPTSGSANEQFF
TRBJ2-3 few TRBV24-1 15 NA TGTGCCACCAGTGATCGTCTCCTAATCCCAGATACGCAGTATTTT CATSDRLLIPDTQYF
TRBJ2-1 few TRBV30 11 NA TGTGCCTGGAGTCCAGCGGCTGAGCAGTTCTTC CAWSPAAEQFF
TRBJ2-1 many TRBV6-2/TRBV6-3 14 NA TGTGCCAGCACTACCCCCCACACCGTCGATGAGCAGTTCTTC CASTTPHTVDEQFF
TRBJ2-7 many TRBV12-3/TRBV12-4 16 NA TGTGCCAGCAGTTTAGCCCCACCCTTACAGGGCTACGAGCAGTACTTC CASSLAPPLQGYEQYF